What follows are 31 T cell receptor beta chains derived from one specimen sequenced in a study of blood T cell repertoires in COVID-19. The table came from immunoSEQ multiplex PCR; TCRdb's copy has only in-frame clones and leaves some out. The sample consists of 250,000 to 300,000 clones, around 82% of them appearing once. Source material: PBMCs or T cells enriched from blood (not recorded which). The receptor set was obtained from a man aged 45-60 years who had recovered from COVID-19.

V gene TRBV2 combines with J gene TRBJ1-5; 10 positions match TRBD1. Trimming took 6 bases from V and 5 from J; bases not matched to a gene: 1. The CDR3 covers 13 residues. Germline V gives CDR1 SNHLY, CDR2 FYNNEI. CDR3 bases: TGTGCCAGCAGGGGACAGGGGCATCAGCCCCAGCATTTT. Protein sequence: CASRGQGHQPQHF.

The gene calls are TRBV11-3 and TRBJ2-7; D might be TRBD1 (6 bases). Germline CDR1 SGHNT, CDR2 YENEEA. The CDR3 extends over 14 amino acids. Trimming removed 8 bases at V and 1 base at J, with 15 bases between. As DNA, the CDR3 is TGTGCCAGCGGGCTCCGGGACATATCCTACGAGCAGTACTTC. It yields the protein CASGLRDISYEQYF. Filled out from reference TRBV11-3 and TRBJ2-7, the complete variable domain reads EAGVVQSPRYKIIEKKQPVAFWCNPISGHNTLYWYLQNLGQGPELLIRYENEEAVDDSQLPKDRFSAERLKGVDSTLKIQPAELGDSAVYLCASGLRDISYEQYFGPGTRLTVT.

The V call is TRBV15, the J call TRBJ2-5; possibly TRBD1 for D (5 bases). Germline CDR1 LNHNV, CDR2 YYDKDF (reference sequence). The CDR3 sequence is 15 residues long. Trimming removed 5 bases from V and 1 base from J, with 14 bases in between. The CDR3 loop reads CATSPNRGGQETQYF. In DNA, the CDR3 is TGTGCCACCAGCCCAAATAGGGGCGGCCAAGAGACCCAGTACTTC.

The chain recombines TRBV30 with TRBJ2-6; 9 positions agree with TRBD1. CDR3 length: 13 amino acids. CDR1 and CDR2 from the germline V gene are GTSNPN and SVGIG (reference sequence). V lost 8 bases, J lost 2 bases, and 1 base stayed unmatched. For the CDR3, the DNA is TGTGCCCGGACAGGGGCTGGGGCCAACGTCCTGACTTTC. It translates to CARTGAGANVLTF.

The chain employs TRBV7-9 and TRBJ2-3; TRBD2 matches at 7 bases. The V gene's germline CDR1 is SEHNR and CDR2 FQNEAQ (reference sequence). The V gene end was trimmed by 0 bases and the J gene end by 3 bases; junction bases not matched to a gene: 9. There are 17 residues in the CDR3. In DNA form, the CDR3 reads TGTGCCAGCAGCTTAGCCGGACTAGTTGTTAGAACAGATACGCAGTATTTT. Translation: CASSLAGLVVRTDTQYF. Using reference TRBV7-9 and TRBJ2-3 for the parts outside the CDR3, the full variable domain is DTGVSQNPRHKITKRGQNVTFRCDPISEHNRLYWYRQTLGQGPEFLTYFQNEAQLEKSRLLSDRFSAERPKGSFSTLEIQRTEQGDSAMYLCASSLAGLVVRTDTQYFGPGTRLTVL.

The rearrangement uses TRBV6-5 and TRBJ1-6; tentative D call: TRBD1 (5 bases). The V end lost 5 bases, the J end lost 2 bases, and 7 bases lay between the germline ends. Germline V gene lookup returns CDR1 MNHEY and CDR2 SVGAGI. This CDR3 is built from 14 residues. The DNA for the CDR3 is TGTGCCAGCAGTCAGGGTGCCTATAATTCACCCCTCCACTTT. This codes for CASSQGAYNSPLHF.

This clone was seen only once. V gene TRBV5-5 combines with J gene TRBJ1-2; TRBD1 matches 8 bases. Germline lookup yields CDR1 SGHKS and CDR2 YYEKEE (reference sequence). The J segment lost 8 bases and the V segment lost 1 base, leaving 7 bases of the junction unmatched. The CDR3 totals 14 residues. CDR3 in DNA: TGTGCCAGCAGCTTGTTGGGACAGGCGGGAGGCTACACCTTC. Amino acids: CASSLLGQAGGYTF.

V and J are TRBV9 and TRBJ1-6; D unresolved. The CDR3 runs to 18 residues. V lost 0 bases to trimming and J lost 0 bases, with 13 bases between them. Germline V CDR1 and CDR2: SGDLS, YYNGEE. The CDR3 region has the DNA TGTGCCAGCAGCGTAGGAACACCCACTAGCTCCTATAATTCACCCCTCCACTTT. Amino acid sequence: CASSVGTPTSSYNSPLHF.

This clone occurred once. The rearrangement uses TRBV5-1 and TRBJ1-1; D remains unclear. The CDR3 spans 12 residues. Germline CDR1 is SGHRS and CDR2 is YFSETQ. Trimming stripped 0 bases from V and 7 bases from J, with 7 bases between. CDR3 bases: TGCGCCAGCAGCTTGGGAAGCGGTGAAGCTTTCTTT. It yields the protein CASSLGSGEAFF.

The CDR3 bases are TGTGCCAGCAGCCTGGGACTACCTGGGAACACCGGGGAGCTGTTTTTT. Translating it yields CASSLGLPGNTGELFF. J is TRBJ2-2 and V is TRBV5-4; 7 nucleotides match TRBD2. V was clipped by 4 bases and J by 1 base; unmatched bases: 7. This CDR3 has 16 amino acids. CDR1 is SGHNT and CDR2 is YYREEE in the germline V gene (reference sequence).

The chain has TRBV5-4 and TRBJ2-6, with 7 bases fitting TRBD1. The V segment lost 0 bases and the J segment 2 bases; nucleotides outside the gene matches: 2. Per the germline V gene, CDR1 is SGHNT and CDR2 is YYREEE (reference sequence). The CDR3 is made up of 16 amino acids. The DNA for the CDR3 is TGTGCCAGCAGCTTGGCCACAGGGGCTGGGGCCAACGTCCTGACTTTC. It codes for CASSLATGAGANVLTF.

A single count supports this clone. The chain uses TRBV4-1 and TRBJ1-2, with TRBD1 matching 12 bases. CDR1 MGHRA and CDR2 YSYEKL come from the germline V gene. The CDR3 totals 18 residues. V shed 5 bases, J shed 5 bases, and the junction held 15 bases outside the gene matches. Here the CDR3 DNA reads TGCGCCAGCAGCTATACCGGGACAGGGGGCTTGAATGAATATGGCTACACCTTC. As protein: CASSYTGTGGLNEYGYTF.

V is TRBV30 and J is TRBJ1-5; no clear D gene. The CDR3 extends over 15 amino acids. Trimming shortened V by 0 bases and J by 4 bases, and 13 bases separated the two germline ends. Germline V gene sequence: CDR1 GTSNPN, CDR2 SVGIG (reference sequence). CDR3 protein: CAWSVTQAQNQPQHF. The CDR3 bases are TGTGCCTGGAGTGTAACCCAGGCCCAAAATCAGCCCCAGCATTTT.

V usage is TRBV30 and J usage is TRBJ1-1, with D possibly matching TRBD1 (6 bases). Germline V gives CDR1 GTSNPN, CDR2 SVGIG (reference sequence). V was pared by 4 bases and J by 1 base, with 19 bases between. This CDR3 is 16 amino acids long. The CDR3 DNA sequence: TGTGCCTGGACCGTCCCGGGACACATACCGAACACTGAAGCTTTCTTT. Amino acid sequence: CAWTVPGHIPNTEAFF.

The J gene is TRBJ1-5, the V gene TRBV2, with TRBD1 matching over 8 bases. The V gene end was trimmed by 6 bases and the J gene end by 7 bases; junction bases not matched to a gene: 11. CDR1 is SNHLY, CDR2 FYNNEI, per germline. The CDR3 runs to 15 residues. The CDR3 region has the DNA TGTGCCAGCAGGGCGAGACAGGGGATGGGGCAGCCCCAGCATTTT. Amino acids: CASRARQGMGQPQHF.

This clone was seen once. The CDR3 reads CASSRPSGRAYNEQFF. Written as DNA, the CDR3 is TGTGCCAGCAGCCGACCGAGCGGGAGGGCCTACAATGAGCAGTTCTTC. This chain connects TRBV28 to TRBJ2-1; the match to TRBD2 covers 10 bases. Germline V CDR1 and CDR2: MDHEN, SYDVKM. The V and J ends lost 6 bases and 2 bases, in that order; junction bases with no gene match: 7. The CDR3 consists of 16 residues.

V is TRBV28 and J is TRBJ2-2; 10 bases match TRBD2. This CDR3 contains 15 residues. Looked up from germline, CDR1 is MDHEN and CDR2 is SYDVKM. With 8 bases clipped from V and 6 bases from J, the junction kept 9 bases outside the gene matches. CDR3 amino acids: CASFTPLAGAGELFF. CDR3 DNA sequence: TGTGCCAGCTTTACGCCCCTAGCGGGAGCCGGGGAGCTGTTTTTT.

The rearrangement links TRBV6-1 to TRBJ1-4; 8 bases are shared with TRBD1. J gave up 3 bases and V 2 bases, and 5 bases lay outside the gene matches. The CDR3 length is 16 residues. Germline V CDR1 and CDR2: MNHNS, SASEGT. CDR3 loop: CASSESRTGSNEKLFF. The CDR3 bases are TGTGCCAGCAGTGAATCGCGGACAGGGTCTAATGAAAAACTGTTTTTT.

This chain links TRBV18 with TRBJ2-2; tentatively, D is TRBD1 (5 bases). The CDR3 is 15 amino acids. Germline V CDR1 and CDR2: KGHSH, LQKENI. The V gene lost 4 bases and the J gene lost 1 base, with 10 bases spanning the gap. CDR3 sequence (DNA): TGTGCCAGCTCACGGTTAGACAGGAACACCGGGGAGCTGTTTTTT. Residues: CASSRLDRNTGELFF.

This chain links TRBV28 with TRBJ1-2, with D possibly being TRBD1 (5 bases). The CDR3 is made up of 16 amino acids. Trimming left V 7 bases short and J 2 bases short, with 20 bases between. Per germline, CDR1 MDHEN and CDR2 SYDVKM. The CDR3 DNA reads TGTGCCAGCAAGGCGGGGGGACCGGAAACCAACTATGGCTACACCTTC. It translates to CASKAGGPETNYGYTF.

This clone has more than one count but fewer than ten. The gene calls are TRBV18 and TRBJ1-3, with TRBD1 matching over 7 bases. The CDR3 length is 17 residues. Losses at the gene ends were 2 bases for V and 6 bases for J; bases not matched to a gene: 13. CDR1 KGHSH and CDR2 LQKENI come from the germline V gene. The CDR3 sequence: CASSPRQQGPGLNTIYF. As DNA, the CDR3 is TGTGCCAGCTCACCAAGGCAACAGGGGCCTGGTCTAAACACCATATATTTT.

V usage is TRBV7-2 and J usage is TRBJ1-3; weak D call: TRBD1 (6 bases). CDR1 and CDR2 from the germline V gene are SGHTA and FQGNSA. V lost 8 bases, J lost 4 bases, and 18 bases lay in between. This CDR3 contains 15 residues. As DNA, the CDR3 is TGTGCCAGCTCCCGGGGGGGGGCGCGCGGAAACACCATATATTTT. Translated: CASSRGGARGNTIYF.

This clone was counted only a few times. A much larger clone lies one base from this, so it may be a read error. CDR3: CASSSDRGYEQYF. CDR3 nucleotide sequence: TGTGCCAGCAGCTCGGACAGGGGCTACGAGCAGTACTTC. This chain connects TRBV7-3 to TRBJ2-7, with 9 nucleotides matching TRBD1. The junction had 1 base not matched to a gene; V was cut back by 4 bases and J by 3 bases. Germline V lookup: CDR1 SGHTA, CDR2 FQGTGA. This CDR3 has 13 amino acids.

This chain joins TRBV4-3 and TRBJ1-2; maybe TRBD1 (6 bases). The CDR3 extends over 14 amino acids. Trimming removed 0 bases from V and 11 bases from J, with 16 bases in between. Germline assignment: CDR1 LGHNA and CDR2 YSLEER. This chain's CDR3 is CASSQEGPRQEYTF. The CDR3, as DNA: TGCGCCAGCAGCCAAGAGGGCCCTCGACAGGAATACACCTTC.

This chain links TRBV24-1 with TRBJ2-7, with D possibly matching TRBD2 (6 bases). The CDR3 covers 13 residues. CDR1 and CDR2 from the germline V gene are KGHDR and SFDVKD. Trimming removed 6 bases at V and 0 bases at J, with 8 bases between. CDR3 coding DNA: TGTGCCACCAGTCGGGGGAACTCCTACGAGCAGTACTTC. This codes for CATSRGNSYEQYF.

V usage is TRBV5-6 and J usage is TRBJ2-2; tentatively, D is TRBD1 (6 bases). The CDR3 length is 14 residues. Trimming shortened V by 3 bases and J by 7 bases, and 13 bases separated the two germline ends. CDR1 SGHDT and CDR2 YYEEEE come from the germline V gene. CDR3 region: CASSSDSVDGELFF. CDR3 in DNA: TGTGCCAGCAGCTCGGACAGCGTCGACGGGGAGCTGTTTTTT. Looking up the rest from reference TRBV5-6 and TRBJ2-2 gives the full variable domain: DAGVTQSPTHLIKTRGQQVTLRCSPKSGHDTVSWYQQALGQGPQFIFQYYEEEERQRGNFPDRFSGHQFPNYSSELNVNALLLGDSALYLCASSSDSVDGELFFGEGSRLTVL.

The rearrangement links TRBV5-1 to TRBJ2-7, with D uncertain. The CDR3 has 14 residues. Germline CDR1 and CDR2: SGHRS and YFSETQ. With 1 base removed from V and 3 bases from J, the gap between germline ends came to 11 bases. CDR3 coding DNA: TGCGCCAGCAGCTTGACCAGTTATGGCTACGAGCAGTACTTC. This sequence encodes CASSLTSYGYEQYF.

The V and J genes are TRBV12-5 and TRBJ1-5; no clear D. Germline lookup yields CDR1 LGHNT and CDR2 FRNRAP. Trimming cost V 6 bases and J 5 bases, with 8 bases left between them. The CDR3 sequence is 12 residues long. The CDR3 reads CASGPEHQPQHF. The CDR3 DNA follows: TGTGCTAGTGGGCCCGAGCATCAGCCCCAGCATTTT.

CDR3: CASSLVADLTDTQYF. The CDR3 DNA reads as TGTGCCAGCTCACTGGTAGCGGACCTCACAGATACGCAGTATTTT. The chain carries TRBV18 and TRBJ2-3; maybe TRBD2 (6 bases). V lost 4 bases and J 2 bases, leaving 13 bases between the germline ends. The germline gives CDR1 KGHSH, CDR2 LQKENI. CDR3 size: 15 residues.

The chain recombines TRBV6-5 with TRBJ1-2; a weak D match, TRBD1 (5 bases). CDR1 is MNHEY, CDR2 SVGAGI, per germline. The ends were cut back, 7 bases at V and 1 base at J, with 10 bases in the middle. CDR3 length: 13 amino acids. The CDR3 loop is CASTLTVNYGYTF. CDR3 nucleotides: TGTGCCAGCACCCTGACAGTTAACTATGGCTACACCTTC.

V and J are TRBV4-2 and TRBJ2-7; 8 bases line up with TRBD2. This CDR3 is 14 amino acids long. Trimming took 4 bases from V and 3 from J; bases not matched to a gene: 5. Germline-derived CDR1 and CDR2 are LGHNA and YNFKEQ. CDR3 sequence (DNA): TGTGCCAGCAGCCGCTCGGGGGGGGACTACGAGCAGTACTTC. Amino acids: CASSRSGGDYEQYF.